The clone carrying this T cell receptor beta chain appeared many times. Ahead of thyroid surgery, no patient had received treatment of any kind. The data are from a study of metastatic and nonmetastatic thyroid tumors. Overall study context: Repertoires from malignant and benign thyroid patients were compared across blood and tumor or nodule tissue.

Germline-derived CDR1 and CDR2 are SGHRS and YFSETQ. The CDR3 runs to 15 residues. Deletions cut 4 bases from V and 0 bases from J, with 13 bases between. Study processing details: For papillary thyroid cancer, a distant-metastasis classifier was constructed from CDR3 differences observed across clinicopathological groups. TCRdb reassembled clones from the PCR reads with MiXCR. What appears here as the V and J calls and clone size reflects TCRdb's work, not the paper's. The sample consists of about 16,000 clones, about a sixth of them appearing once. The receptor was derived from a female donor with papillary thyroid cancer or a benign thyroid nodule (not recorded which). Some clones in this sample may be carry-over from other donors' samples. The J gene is TRBJ1-1, the V gene TRBV5-1; D gene ambiguous. Sequencing was performed on blood. The CDR3 sequence: CASSPTSPLNTEAFF. The CDR3 DNA sequence: TGCGCCAGCAGCCCTACAAGTCCCTTGAACACTGAAGCTTTCTTT. The full variable domain, with the rest looked up from reference TRBV5-1 and TRBJ1-1, is KAGVTQTPRYLIKTRGQQVTLSCSPISGHRSVSWYQQTPGQGLQFLFEYFSETQRNKGNFPGRFSGRQFSNSRSEMNVSTLELGDSALYLCASSPTSPLNTEAFFGQGTRLTVV.